This passage covers 17 T cell receptor beta chains from one sample sequenced in a study of cytomegalovirus exposure and HLA in healthy donors. In the PCR, 60 Vbeta and 13 Jbeta primers were used. Clones were read by immunoSEQ multiplex PCR, and TCRdb kept only the in-frame ones, dropping some. The sample features 25,000 to 35,000 clones, with more than 3.5% in its top ten. Specimen: PBMCs. The receptors derive from a woman aged 40 to 50 in good health and CMV-seropositive.

With respect to this clone: Its ends do not fully match the called genes, so a read error is possible. V is TRBV19 and J is TRBJ1-1; possible D gene TRBD1, 5 bases. The germline gives CDR1 LNHDA, CDR2 SQIVND (reference sequence). This CDR3 is built from 15 residues. This CDR3 is CASSLLGTGNTEDFF. In nucleotides, the CDR3 is TGTGCCAGTAGTCTCCTGGGGACTGGGAACACTGAAGATTTCTTT. Looking up the rest from reference TRBV19 and TRBJ1-1 gives the full variable domain: DGGITQSPKYLFRKEGQNVTLSCEQNLNHDAMYWYRQDPGQGLRLIYYSQIVNDFQKGDIAEGYSVSREKKESFPLTVTSAQKNPTAFYLCASSLLGTGNTEDFFGQGTRLTVV.

The chain uses TRBV5-6 and TRBJ2-5, with 7 bases that match TRBD2. The germline gives CDR1 SGHDT, CDR2 YYEEEE. With 1 base clipped from V and 6 bases from J, the junction kept 6 bases outside the gene matches. The CDR3 sequence is 14 residues long. The CDR3 DNA reads TGTGCCAGCAGCTTGTCAGCGGGGCGGAAGACCCAGTACTTC. This codes for CASSLSAGRKTQYF.

The V gene is TRBV29-1, the J gene TRBJ2-1; 8 nucleotides align to TRBD2. The germline gives CDR1 SQVTM, CDR2 ANQGSEA. There are 14 residues in the CDR3. V gave up 7 bases and J gave up 6 bases; unmatched junction bases: 11. This chain's CDR3 is CSATGTRRVNEQFF. CDR3 in DNA: TGCAGCGCTACCGGGACTAGGAGGGTCAATGAGCAGTTCTTC.

The rearrangement links TRBV5-1 to TRBJ2-7; TRBD2 agrees at 11 bases. The germline gives CDR1 SGHRS, CDR2 YFSETQ. The J segment lost 6 bases and the V segment lost 4 bases, leaving 9 bases of the junction unmatched. The CDR3 sequence is 15 residues long. The CDR3 DNA sequence: TGCGCCAGCAGCAAACTAGCGGGAGTACGGGGCGAGCAGTACTTC. It specifies CASSKLAGVRGEQYF.

The rearrangement links TRBV13 to TRBJ2-1; perhaps TRBD2 as D (5 bases). The germline V gene encodes CDR1 PRHDT and CDR2 FYEKMQ (reference sequence). The CDR3 contains 15 residues. Trimming took 8 bases from V and 0 from J, leaving 14 bases between them. This CDR3 reads CASGRTLSSYNEQFF. CDR3 in DNA: TGTGCCAGCGGCCGGACTCTAAGCTCCTACAATGAGCAGTTCTTC. Full variable domain (rest looked up from reference TRBV13 and TRBJ2-1): AAGVIQSPRHLIKEKRETATLKCYPIPRHDTVYWYQQGPGQDPQFLISFYEKMQSDKGSIPDRFSAQQFSDYHSELNMSSLELGDSALYFCASGRTLSSYNEQFFGPGTRLTVL.

The rearrangement links TRBV19 to TRBJ2-5; 7 bases line up with TRBD1. Germline V CDR1 and CDR2: LNHDA, SQIVND (reference sequence). The V segment lost 4 bases and the J segment 5 bases; nucleotides outside the gene matches: 4. The CDR3 has 13 residues. The CDR3, as DNA: TGTGCCAGTAGTACAGGGGGAGTGGAGACCCAGTACTTC. Encoded protein: CASSTGGVETQYF.

The chain is built from TRBV2 and TRBJ2-5; 9 nucleotides agree with TRBD1. Germline CDR1 is SNHLY and CDR2 is FYNNEI. Trimming cost V 4 bases and J 7 bases; bases outside gene matches: 10. This CDR3 has 15 residues. CDR3: CASSALTGGIGTQYF. CDR3 bases: TGTGCCAGCAGTGCCCTGACAGGGGGGATAGGGACCCAGTACTTC.

This chain connects TRBV4-1 to TRBJ2-5, with TRBD2 identical over 9 bases. Trimming cost V 1 base and J 4 bases; bases outside gene matches: 10. Germline V gene lookup returns CDR1 MGHRA and CDR2 YSYEKL. The CDR3 totals 17 residues. CDR3 residues: CASSQVTSGRRGETQYF. The CDR3 DNA reads TGCGCCAGCAGCCAAGTCACTAGCGGGCGTCGGGGAGAGACCCAGTACTTC.

The gene calls are TRBV6-1 and TRBJ1-2; the match to TRBD1 covers 7 bases. The CDR3 contains 13 residues. Germline CDR1 and CDR2: MNHNS and SASEGT. V gave up 6 bases and J gave up 0 bases; unmatched junction bases: 1. This CDR3 is CASRTGSNYGYTF. DNA of the CDR3: TGTGCCAGCAGGACAGGGTCTAACTATGGCTACACCTTC.

The V call is TRBV27, the J call TRBJ2-7; 9 bases map to TRBD2. Germline lookup yields CDR1 MNHEY and CDR2 SMNVEV (reference sequence). The CDR3 is 15 residues long. V lost 5 bases and J lost 6; bases outside the gene matches: 11. The CDR3 here is CASSPFSGSSIEQYF. The CDR3 region has the DNA TGTGCCAGCAGTCCCTTTAGCGGGAGCTCAATCGAGCAGTACTTC.

V and J are TRBV30 and TRBJ2-3; no definite D call. Germline-derived CDR1 and CDR2 are GTSNPN and SVGIG (reference sequence). Trimming pared 7 bases from V and 3 bases from J, leaving 14 bases between. The CDR3 runs 13 residues. In DNA, the CDR3 is TGTGCCTCAACAGTGCCTGGGACAGATACGCAGTATTTT. Protein product: CASTVPGTDTQYF.

The chain links TRBV5-8 to TRBJ1-1; 7 bases are shared with TRBD1. The germline gives CDR1 SGHTS, CDR2 YDEGEE. Germline trimming cut 4 bases from V and 8 bases from J; bases unmatched to any gene: 14. CDR3 size: 15 residues. The CDR3 is CASSRSKGAGAEAFF. The CDR3 DNA sequence: TGTGCCAGCAGCCGATCTAAGGGGGCAGGGGCAGAAGCTTTCTTT. Together with reference TRBV5-8 and TRBJ1-1, the CDR3 gives the full variable domain: EAGVTQSPTHLIKTRGQQATLRCSPISGHTSVYWYQQALGLGLQFLLWYDEGEERNRGNFPPRFSGRQFPNYSSELNVNALELEDSALYLCASSRSKGAGAEAFFGQGTRLTVV.

This chain connects TRBV27 to TRBJ1-4; D is ambiguous. The V gene's germline CDR1 is MNHEY and CDR2 SMNVEV (reference sequence). The V and J ends lost 6 bases and 7 bases respectively, with 15 bases between them. This CDR3 region has 14 residues. CDR3 region: CASRTGSAGEKLFF. The CDR3 coding sequence is TGTGCCAGCAGGACCGGGTCCGCCGGTGAAAAACTGTTTTTT.

The J gene is TRBJ1-5, the V gene TRBV2; D not certain. V was cut by 3 bases and J by 5 bases, with 14 bases left in between. Germline V gives CDR1 SNHLY, CDR2 FYNNEI. This CDR3 has 15 residues. This CDR3 reads CASSELVGAYQPQHF. For the CDR3, the DNA is TGTGCCAGCAGTGAGCTCGTGGGAGCCTATCAGCCCCAGCATTTT. The full variable domain, with the rest looked up from reference TRBV2 and TRBJ1-5, is EPEVTQTPSHQVTQMGQEVILRCVPISNHLYFYWYRQILGQKVEFLVSFYNNEISEKSEIFDDQFSVERPDGSNFTLKIRSTKLEDSAMYFCASSELVGAYQPQHFGDGTRLSIL.

The chain couples TRBV4-1 to TRBJ1-3, with D uncertain. Trimming stripped 0 bases from V and 6 bases from J, with 27 bases between. Germline CDR1 and CDR2: MGHRA and YSYEKL. This CDR3 has 20 residues. The CDR3 region is CASSQDARVRASLRTNTIYF. In DNA form, the CDR3 reads TGCGCCAGCAGCCAAGATGCGAGAGTACGAGCCTCTCTGCGTACAAACACCATATATTTT.

The gene calls are TRBV4-2 and TRBJ2-7; 8 nucleotides line up with TRBD2. The CDR3 has 15 amino acids. Looked up from germline, CDR1 is LGHNA and CDR2 is YNFKEQ. V lost 6 bases and J lost 3; bases outside the gene matches: 10. CDR3 DNA sequence: TGTGCCAGCAGTCTGGGGCGGGGGGCTGTCTACGAGCAGTACTTC. It encodes CASSLGRGAVYEQYF.

The rearrangement joins TRBV4-2 to TRBJ2-2; 11 nucleotides align to TRBD2. The CDR3 is 16 residues long. Unmatched junction bases numbered 5, after V lost 1 base and J lost 7 bases. Germline V gene data show CDR1 as LGHNA and CDR2 as YNFKEQ. In nucleotides, the CDR3 is TGTGCCAGCAGCCAAGTAACTAGCGGGAGTCTCGGGGAGCTGTTTTTT. The encoded protein is CASSQVTSGSLGELFF.